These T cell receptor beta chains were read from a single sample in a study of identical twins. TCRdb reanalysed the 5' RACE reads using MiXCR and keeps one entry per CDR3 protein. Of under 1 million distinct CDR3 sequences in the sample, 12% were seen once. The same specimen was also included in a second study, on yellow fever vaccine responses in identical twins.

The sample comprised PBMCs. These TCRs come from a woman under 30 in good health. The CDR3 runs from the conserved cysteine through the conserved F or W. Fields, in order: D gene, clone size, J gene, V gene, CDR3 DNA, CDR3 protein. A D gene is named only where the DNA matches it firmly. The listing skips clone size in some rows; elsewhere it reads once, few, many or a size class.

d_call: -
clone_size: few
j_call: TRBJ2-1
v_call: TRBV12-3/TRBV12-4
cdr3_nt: TGTGCCAGCAGCCGTAGTCCCCTATACAATGAGCAGTTCTTC
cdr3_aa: CASSRSPLYNEQFF

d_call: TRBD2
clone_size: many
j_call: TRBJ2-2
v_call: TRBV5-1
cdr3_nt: TGCGCCAGCAGCCCTTACAGACTAGCGGGGGTCGCGAACACCGGGGAGCTGTTTTTT
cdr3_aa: CASSPYRLAGVANTGELFF

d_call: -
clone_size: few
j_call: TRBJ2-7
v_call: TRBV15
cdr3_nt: TGTGCCACCAGCAGAGGGAGGGGCACCTACGAGCAGTACTTC
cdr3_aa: CATSRGRGTYEQYF

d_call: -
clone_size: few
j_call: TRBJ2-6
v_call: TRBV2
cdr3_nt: TGTGCCAGCAGTCCCGTTTTGGGCAGGGCCCTCGGGGCCAACGTCCTGACTTTC
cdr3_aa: CASSPVLGRALGANVLTF

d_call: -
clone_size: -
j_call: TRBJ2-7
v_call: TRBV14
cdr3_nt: TGTGCCAGCAGCCCGCACCGGGACAAGCAGTACTTC
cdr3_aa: CASSPHRDKQYF

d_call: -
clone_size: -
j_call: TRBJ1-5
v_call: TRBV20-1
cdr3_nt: TGCAGTGCTAGAGATCTCGGTTTCAATCAGCCCCAGCATTTT
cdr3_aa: CSARDLGFNQPQHF

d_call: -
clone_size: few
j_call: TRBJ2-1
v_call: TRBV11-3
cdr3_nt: TGTGCCAGCAGCTCCCTTCCCAGGTCGAAAGCAGGCAATGAGCAGTTCTTC
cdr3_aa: CASSSLPRSKAGNEQFF

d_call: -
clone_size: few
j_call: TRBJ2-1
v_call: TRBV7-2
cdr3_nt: TGTGCCAGCAGCTTGGGGGAACTTCATGGTAATGAGCAGTTCTTC
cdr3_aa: CASSLGELHGNEQFF

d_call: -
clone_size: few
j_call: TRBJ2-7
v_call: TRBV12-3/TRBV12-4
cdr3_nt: TGTGCCAGCAGTTTTACCCCGGGGGTCAACAACGAGCAGTACTTC
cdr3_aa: CASSFTPGVNNEQYF

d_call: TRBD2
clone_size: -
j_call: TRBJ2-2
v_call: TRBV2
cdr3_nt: TGTGCCAGCATCCGGTATAGCGGGGGGGCAAGAACCGGGGAGCTGTTTTTT
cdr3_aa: CASIRYSGGARTGELFF

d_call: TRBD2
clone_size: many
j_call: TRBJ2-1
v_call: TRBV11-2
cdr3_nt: TGTGCCAGCAGCTTAGAAAAGCGGGAGAGTCCTTGGGACAATGAGCAGTTCTTC
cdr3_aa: CASSLEKRESPWDNEQFF

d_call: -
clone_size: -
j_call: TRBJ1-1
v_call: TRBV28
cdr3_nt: TGTGCCAGCAGGTTTCGGGCGTCGACTGAAGCTTTCTTT
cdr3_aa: CASRFRASTEAFF

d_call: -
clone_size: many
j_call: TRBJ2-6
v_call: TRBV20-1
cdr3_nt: TGCAGTGCTAGAGAAGGGACTGGGGCCAACGTCCTGACTTTC
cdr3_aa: CSAREGTGANVLTF

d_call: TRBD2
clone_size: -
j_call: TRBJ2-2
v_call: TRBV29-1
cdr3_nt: TGCAGCGTTGAAGGCGGGGGGCACACCGGGGAGCTGTTTTTT
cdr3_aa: CSVEGGGHTGELFF

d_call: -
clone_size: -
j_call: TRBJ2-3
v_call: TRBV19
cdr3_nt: TGTGCCAGTAGTACTCAAACAGGGAAAGATACGCAGTATTTT
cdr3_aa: CASSTQTGKDTQYF

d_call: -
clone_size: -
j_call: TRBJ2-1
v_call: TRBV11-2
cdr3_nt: TGTGCCAGCAGCCTAAAAATCGACTTATCCAGCTCCTACAATGAGCAGTTCTTC
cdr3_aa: CASSLKIDLSSSYNEQFF

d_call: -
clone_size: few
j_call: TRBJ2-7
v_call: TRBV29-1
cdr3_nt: TGCAGCGTTGTTGGGGGGCATACTTCCTACGAGCAGTACTTC
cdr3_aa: CSVVGGHTSYEQYF